Shown below are 25 T cell receptor beta chains from a single sample sequenced in a study of CD8 T cells in ankylosing spondylitis. TCRdb called the 5' RACE reads again in MiXCR, with one record for every CDR3 protein. The sample carries 50,000 to 65,000 distinct CDR3 sequences, about 7.8% recorded once. The specimen was blood, either unsorted or a sorted T cell fraction (not recorded which). Source of these receptors: a female donor with ankylosing spondylitis or in good health (not recorded which).

This clonotype was counted ten times or more. Mismatch with germline at one junction end may stem from a read error. The chain employs TRBV5-1 and TRBJ2-5; D possibly corresponds to TRBD1 (6 bases). Germline V gives CDR1 SGHRS, CDR2 YFSETQ. CDR3 length equals 15 residues. The CDR3 DNA is TGCGCCAGCAACTTGAACAGGGAACTTGGGAAGACCCAGTACTTC. Amino acids: CASNLNRELGKTQYF. The complete variable domain, with remaining parts taken from reference TRBV5-1 and TRBJ2-5, reads KAGVTQTPRYLIKTRGQQVTLSCSPISGHRSVSWYQQTPGQGLQFLFEYFSETQRNKGNFPGRFSGRQFSNSRSEMNVSTLELGDSALYLCASNLNRELGKTQYFGPGTRLLVL.

The table lists this clonotype with many counts. The V gene is TRBV7-3, the J gene TRBJ1-1; D is perhaps TRBD1 (5 bases). The CDR3 extends over 13 amino acids. Germline V CDR1 and CDR2: SGHTA, FQGTGA. With 5 bases removed from V and 6 bases from J, the gap between germline ends came to 13 bases. This CDR3 is CASSATRDSEAFF. CDR3 in DNA: TGTGCCAGCAGCGCAACGAGGGACTCTGAAGCTTTCTTT.

V usage is TRBV28 and J usage is TRBJ2-7, with TRBD1 as a possible D gene (5 bases). V lost 7 bases to trimming and J lost 3 bases, with 16 bases between them. This CDR3 has 14 residues. CDR1 is MDHEN and CDR2 is SYDVKM in the germline V gene. CDR3 nucleotides: TGTGCCAGCACCACTGGGGCAAACCACTACGAGCAGTACGTC. It encodes CASTTGANHYEQYV.

This clonotype was seen at least ten times. The CDR3 coding sequence is TGCGCCAGCAGCTTGCATTTCGGGGGGATAACAGATACGCAGTATTTT. Translation: CASSLHFGGITDTQYF. The rearrangement uses TRBV5-1 and TRBJ2-3; 7 bases fit TRBD2. The V and J ends lost 1 base and 3 bases, in that order; junction bases with no gene match: 8. CDR1 and CDR2 (germline): SGHRS, YFSETQ. The CDR3 sequence is 16 residues long.

This clonotype was detected ten times or more. This chain links TRBV10-1 with TRBJ2-1, with TRBD1 as a possible D gene (6 bases). In germline, CDR1 is WNHNN, CDR2 SYGVQD (reference sequence). The germline V and J ends were trimmed by 6 bases and 3 bases, with 15 bases remaining between them. This CDR3 is 15 amino acids long. The CDR3 DNA reads as TGCGCCAGCAGCTCCGGGACATCCCGCTACAATGAGCAGTTCTTC. Translating gives CASSSGTSRYNEQFF.

This clonotype was seen at least ten times. The chain has TRBV3-1 and TRBJ2-5; no reliable D call. The CDR3 totals 13 residues. Trimming took 0 bases from V and 5 from J, leaving 7 bases between them. From germline, CDR1 is LGHDT and CDR2 YNNKEL (reference sequence). The CDR3 sequence is CASSQDFAETQYF. CDR3 DNA: TGTGCCAGCAGCCAAGATTTTGCGGAGACCCAGTACTTC.

This clonotype was seen repeatedly, ten times or more. The V call is TRBV9, the J call TRBJ1-1; D ambiguous. Germline V lookup: CDR1 SGDLS, CDR2 YYNGEE. This CDR3 region has 13 residues. The V end was cut by 0 bases, the J end by 1 base, with 4 bases between. The CDR3 region is CASSVGWNTEAFF. CDR3 nucleotides: TGTGCCAGCAGCGTAGGGTGGAACACTGAAGCTTTCTTT.

This clonotype showed up many times. The CDR3, as DNA: TGCGCCAGCAGCTTGGCGGCAGATCAGCCCCAGCATTTT. Translating it yields CASSLAADQPQHF. This rearrangement joins TRBV5-1 to TRBJ1-5; D not resolved. Germline V gene lookup returns CDR1 SGHRS and CDR2 YFSETQ. V lost 0 bases to trimming and J lost 5 bases, with 6 bases between them. CDR3 length: 13 amino acids.

This clonotype was seen a handful of times. It is unclear where the CDR3 begins or ends on the DNA, so no DNA is shown, and the CDR3 is as TCRdb lists it. The chain recombines TRBV7-5 with TRBJ2-1; TRBD2 is the table's D call and was not checked against the DNA. TRBV7-5 is listed as a pseudogene. Inclusive of both ends, the CDR3 amounts to 22 amino acids. CDR3 protein: CISVSEASGGLAGGVPYNEQFF.

In its sample, this clonotype was seen many times. This chain connects TRBV7-9 to TRBJ1-4; D is uncertain. The CDR3 spans 13 residues. V was pared by 1 base and J by 12 bases, with 12 bases between. The germline V gene has CDR1 SEHNR and CDR2 FQNEAQ (reference sequence). In DNA, the CDR3 is TGTGCCAGCAGCTTAGACCCCAGAAGGGAACTGTTTTTT. It yields the protein CASSLDPRRELFF.

The chain has TRBV7-2 and TRBJ2-3; 9 bases match TRBD2. Per germline, CDR1 SGHTA and CDR2 FQGNSA. V lost 3 bases and J lost 5; bases outside the gene matches: 12. This CDR3 comprises 17 residues. CDR3 protein: CASSFVAGGFHLDTQYF. CDR3 bases: TGTGCCAGCAGCTTCGTTGCGGGGGGGTTTCATCTAGATACGCAGTATTTT. The whole variable domain, filled in from reference TRBV7-2 and TRBJ2-3, reads GAGVSQSPSNKVTEKGKDVELRCDPISGHTALYWYRQSLGQGLEFLIYFQGNSAPDKSGLPSDRFSAERTGGSVSTLTIQRTQQEDSAVYLCASSFVAGGFHLDTQYFGPGTRLTVL.

The rearrangement links TRBV11-2 to TRBJ2-5; D not resolved. CDR1 is SGHAT, CDR2 FQNNGV, per germline. The germline V and J ends were trimmed by 5 bases and 4 bases, with 11 bases remaining between them. There are 13 residues in the CDR3. In DNA form, the CDR3 reads TGTGCCAGCAGCCCCCGAGGCGCAGAGACCCAGTACTTC. Translation: CASSPRGAETQYF.

The genes are TRBV10-3 and TRBJ2-7; the match to TRBD1 covers 9 bases. CDR3 length: 16 amino acids. V was pared by 7 bases and J by 1 base, with 11 bases of the junction left unmatched. CDR1 and CDR2 from the germline V gene are ENHRY and SYGVKD. The CDR3 protein is CAITHRGLLPSYEQYV. The CDR3 nucleotides read TGTGCCATCACTCACAGGGGGCTTCTGCCTTCCTACGAGCAGTACGTC.

This clonotype was seen at least ten times. The rearrangement uses TRBV20-1 and TRBJ1-6; 8 bases map to TRBD1. The germline V gene encodes CDR1 DFQATT and CDR2 SNEGSKA (reference sequence). V trimming: 2 bases; J trimming: 7 bases; junction bases outside the gene matches: 10. The CDR3 is made up of 16 amino acids. The CDR3 nucleotides read TGCAGTGCTAGACTGGCAGGGGGCGAGAGGAATTCACCCCTCCACTTT. This codes for CSARLAGGERNSPLHF.

This clonotype was seen ten or more times. V gene TRBV20-1 combines with J gene TRBJ1-1; D remains ambiguous. Trimming shortened V by 0 bases and J by 0 bases, and 11 bases separated the two germline ends. The CDR3 covers 15 residues. CDR1 is DFQATT, CDR2 SNEGSKA, per germline (reference sequence). The CDR3 sequence is CSARDGNQLNTEAFF. In DNA, the CDR3 is TGCAGTGCTAGAGATGGGAATCAGCTGAACACTGAAGCTTTCTTT.

The gene calls are TRBV6-5 and TRBJ1-2; TRBD1 might be the D (5 bases). Looked up from germline, CDR1 is MNHEY and CDR2 is SVGAGI. The germline V and J ends were trimmed by 6 bases and 4 bases, with 15 bases remaining between them. The CDR3 totals 14 residues. The chain's CDR3 is CASRPDSGAYGYTF. In nucleotides, the CDR3 is TGTGCCAGCAGACCCGATTCCGGGGCCTATGGCTACACCTTC.

This clonotype showed up just a few times. The rearrangement links TRBV28 to TRBJ2-3; TRBD1 might be the D (6 bases). Trimming pared 5 bases from V and 3 bases from J, leaving 18 bases between. The CDR3 is 16 residues long. The germline V gene encodes CDR1 MDHEN and CDR2 SYDVKM. This CDR3 is CASSPSDRSLTDTQYF. The DNA for the CDR3 is TGTGCCAGCAGTCCATCGGACAGATCACTAACAGATACGCAGTATTTT. Filled out from reference TRBV28 and TRBJ2-3, the complete variable domain reads DVKVTQSSRYLVKRTGEKVFLECVQDMDHENMFWYRQDPGLGLRLIYFSYDVKMKEKGDIPEGYSVSREKKERFSLILESASTNQTSMYLCASSPSDRSLTDTQYFGPGTRLTVL.

This clonotype has a count of ten or more. The V call is TRBV7-2, the J call TRBJ1-6, with D tentatively TRBD1 (5 bases). Germline V gene lookup returns CDR1 SGHTA and CDR2 FQGNSA. The CDR3 has 15 amino acids. Trimming removed 5 bases at V and 7 bases at J, with 15 bases between. CDR3 in DNA: TGTGCCAGCAGCCCCCAAGGGACGACGAATTCACCCCTCCACTTT. This sequence encodes CASSPQGTTNSPLHF.

This clonotype was observed at least ten times. This chain joins TRBV20-1 and TRBJ1-6; possibly TRBD1 for D (6 bases). This CDR3 contains 14 residues. Germline V gene lookup returns CDR1 DFQATT and CDR2 SNEGSKA (reference sequence). V dropped 4 bases and J dropped 6 bases, with 13 bases sitting between them. The CDR3 loop is CSATRDNSNSPLHF. The CDR3, as DNA: TGCAGTGCTACGAGGGACAACTCTAATTCACCCCTCCACTTT.

This clonotype was seen repeatedly, ten times or more. This rearrangement joins TRBV18 to TRBJ1-1, with D perhaps TRBD1 (6 bases). Germline loops: CDR1 KGHSH, CDR2 LQKENI. The CDR3 runs to 15 residues. V lost 3 bases to trimming and J lost 6 bases, with 17 bases between them. In nucleotides, the CDR3 is TGTGCCAGCTCACCCGGAAGGGGGGGTTCAGCTGAAGCTTTCTTT. Residues: CASSPGRGGSAEAFF. Using reference TRBV18 and TRBJ1-1 for the parts outside the CDR3, the full variable domain is NAGVMQNPRHLVRRRGQEARLRCSPMKGHSHVYWYRQLPEEGLKFMVYLQKENIIDESGMPKERFSAEFPKEGPSILRIQQVVRGDSAAYFCASSPGRGGSAEAFFGQGTRLTVV.

This clonotype has a handful of counts. The rearrangement links TRBV5-1 to TRBJ1-1; D is perhaps TRBD1 (6 bases). Trimming cost V 0 bases and J 1 base, with 13 bases left between them. Germline assignment: CDR1 SGHRS and CDR2 YFSETQ. The length of the CDR3 is 16 residues. CDR3 bases: TGCGCCAGCAGCTTGGCCGGGGGGCTGACGAACACTGAAGCTTTCTTT. Protein: CASSLAGGLTNTEAFF.

This clonotype was found many times. V and J are TRBV2 and TRBJ1-5, with no clear D. This CDR3 is built from 16 residues. The germline V and J ends were trimmed by 4 bases and 2 bases, with 15 bases remaining between them. Per the germline V gene, CDR1 is SNHLY and CDR2 is FYNNEI. The CDR3: CASSAGRAGGNQPQHF. CDR3 DNA sequence: TGTGCCAGCAGTGCGGGGAGGGCAGGCGGCAATCAGCCCCAGCATTTT.

Only a few counts were recorded for this clonotype. This sequence joins TRBV7-2 and TRBJ2-1; 8 bases map to TRBD2. Germline V gene sequence: CDR1 SGHTA, CDR2 FQGNSA. The CDR3 length is 16 residues. V was clipped by 4 bases and J by 3 bases; unmatched bases: 8. The CDR3 bases are TGTGCCAGCAGCTCCGTAGCGGGGAGACGCTACAATGAGCAGTTCTTC. Its protein is CASSSVAGRRYNEQFF.

This clonotype was seen repeatedly, ten times or more. The J gene is TRBJ2-5, the V gene TRBV5-5; either TRBD1 or TRBD2 may supply D (5 bases each). The V and J ends lost 7 bases and 5 bases respectively, with 12 bases between them. The CDR3 consists of 12 residues. Germline V gene sequence: CDR1 SGHKS, CDR2 YYEKEE (reference sequence). The CDR3 region has the DNA TGTGCCAGCGGACGTAGGGACGAGACCCAGTACTTC. It translates to CASGRRDETQYF.

This clonotype was counted ten times or more. The chain uses TRBV29-1 and TRBJ2-7, with 8 bases matching TRBD1. With 6 bases clipped from V and 2 bases from J, the junction kept 3 bases outside the gene matches. CDR3 length: 12 amino acids. Germline CDR1 and CDR2: SQVTM and ANQGSEA. CDR3 sequence reads: CSVSDRAYEQYF. The CDR3 coding sequence is TGCAGCGTCTCGGACAGGGCCTACGAGCAGTACTTC.